Detailed here is one T cell receptor beta chain. The data were obtained in a study of preoperative IRX-2 immunotherapy in early breast cancer. Using immunoSEQ multiplex PCR, the repertoire was profiled, and TCRdb retains in-frame clones only, with some absent. In the table there are about 34,000 clones, more than 90% of which are singletons. V was cut by 1 base and J by 4 bases, with 18 bases left in between. Per the germline V gene, CDR1 is LGHNA and CDR2 is YSLEER. This CDR3 has 17 residues. Treatment of the sample: preoperative locoregional IRX-2 cytokine immunotherapy. This phase Ib study tested locoregional IRX-2 cytokine immunotherapy given before surgery.

Collection of the sample occurred from a patient treated with IRX-2 immunotherapy. V is TRBV4-3 and J is TRBJ2-3, with D perhaps matching TRBD1 or TRBD2 (5 bases each). The source is a human donor with breast cancer. The DNA for the CDR3 is TGCGCCAGCAGCCAAGTGGGCCGGACTGAAGGGGCAGATACGCAGTATTTT. This encodes CASSQVGRTEGADTQYF.